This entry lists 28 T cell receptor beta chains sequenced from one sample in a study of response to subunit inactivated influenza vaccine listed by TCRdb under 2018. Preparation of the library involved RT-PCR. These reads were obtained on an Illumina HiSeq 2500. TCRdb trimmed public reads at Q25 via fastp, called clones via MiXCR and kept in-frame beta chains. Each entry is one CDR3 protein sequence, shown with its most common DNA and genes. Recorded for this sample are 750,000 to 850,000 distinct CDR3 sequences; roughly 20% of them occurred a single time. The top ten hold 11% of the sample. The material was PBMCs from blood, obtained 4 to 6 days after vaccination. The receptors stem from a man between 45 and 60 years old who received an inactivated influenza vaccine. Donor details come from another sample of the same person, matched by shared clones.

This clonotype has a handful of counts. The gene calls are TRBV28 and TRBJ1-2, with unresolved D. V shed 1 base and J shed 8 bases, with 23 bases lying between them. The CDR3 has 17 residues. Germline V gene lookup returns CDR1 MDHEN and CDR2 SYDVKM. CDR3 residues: CASSLLGSSRSSRGYTF. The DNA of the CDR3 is TGTGCCAGCAGTTTATTAGGGTCCTCCAGGTCCTCAAGGGGCTACACCTTC.

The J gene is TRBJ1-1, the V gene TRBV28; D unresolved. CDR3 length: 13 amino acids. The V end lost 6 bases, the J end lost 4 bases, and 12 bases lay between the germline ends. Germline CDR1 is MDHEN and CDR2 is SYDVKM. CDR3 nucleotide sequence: TGTGCCAGCAGGAGTAGGGTCGGCACTGAAGCTTTCTTT. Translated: CASRSRVGTEAFF.

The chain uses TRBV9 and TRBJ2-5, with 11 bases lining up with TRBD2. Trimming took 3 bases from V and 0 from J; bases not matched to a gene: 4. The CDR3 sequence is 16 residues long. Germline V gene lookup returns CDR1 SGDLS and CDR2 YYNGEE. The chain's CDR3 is CASSGPGLADQETQYF. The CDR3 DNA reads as TGTGCCAGCAGCGGACCGGGACTAGCGGACCAAGAGACCCAGTACTTC.

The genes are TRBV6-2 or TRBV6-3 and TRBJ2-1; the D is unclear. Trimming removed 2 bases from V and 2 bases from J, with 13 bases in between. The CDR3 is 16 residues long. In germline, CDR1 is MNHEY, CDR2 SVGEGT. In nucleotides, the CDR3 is TGTGCCAGCAGTTACCGACGTGGTCGGGCCTACAATGAGCAGTTCTTC. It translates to CASSYRRGRAYNEQFF.

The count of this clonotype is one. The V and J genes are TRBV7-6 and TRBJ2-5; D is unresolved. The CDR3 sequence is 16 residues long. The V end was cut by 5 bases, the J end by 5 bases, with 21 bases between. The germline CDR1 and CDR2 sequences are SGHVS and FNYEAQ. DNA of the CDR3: TGTGCCAGCAGCCCCAGATTCCGGGTCCCTCCGGAGACCCAGTACTTC. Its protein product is CASSPRFRVPPETQYF.

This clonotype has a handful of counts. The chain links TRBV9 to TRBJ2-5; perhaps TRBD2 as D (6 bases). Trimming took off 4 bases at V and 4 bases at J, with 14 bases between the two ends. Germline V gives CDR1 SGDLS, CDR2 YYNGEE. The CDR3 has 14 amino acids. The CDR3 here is CASSPTASAETQYF. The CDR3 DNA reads TGTGCCAGCAGCCCGACGGCTAGCGCAGAGACCCAGTACTTC.

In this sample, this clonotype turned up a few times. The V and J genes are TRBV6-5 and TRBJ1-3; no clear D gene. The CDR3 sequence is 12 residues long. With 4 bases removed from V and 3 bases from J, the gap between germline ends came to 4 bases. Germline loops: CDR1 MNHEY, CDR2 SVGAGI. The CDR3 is CASSSDGNTIYF. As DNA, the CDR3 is TGTGCCAGCAGTTCTGATGGAAACACCATATATTTT.

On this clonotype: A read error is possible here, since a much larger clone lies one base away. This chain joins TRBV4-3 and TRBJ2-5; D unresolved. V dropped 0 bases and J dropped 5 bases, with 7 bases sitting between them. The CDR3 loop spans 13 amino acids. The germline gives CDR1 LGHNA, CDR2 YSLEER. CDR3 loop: CASSQDFWETQYF. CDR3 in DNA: TGCGCCAGCAGCCAAGATTTTTGGGAGACCCAGTACTTC.

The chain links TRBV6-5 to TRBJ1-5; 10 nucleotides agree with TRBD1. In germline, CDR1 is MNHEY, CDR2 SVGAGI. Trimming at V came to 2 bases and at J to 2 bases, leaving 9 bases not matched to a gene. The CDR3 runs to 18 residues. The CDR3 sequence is CASSYPDAGTGGNQPQHF. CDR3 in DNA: TGTGCCAGCAGTTACCCAGACGCCGGGACAGGGGGCAATCAGCCCCAGCATTTT.

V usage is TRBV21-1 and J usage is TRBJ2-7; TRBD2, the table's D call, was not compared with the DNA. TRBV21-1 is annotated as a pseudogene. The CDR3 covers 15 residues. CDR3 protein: CASRATPGRTYEQYF. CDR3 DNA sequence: TGTGCCAGCAGAGCTACTCCGGGACGGACCTACGAGCAGTACTTC.

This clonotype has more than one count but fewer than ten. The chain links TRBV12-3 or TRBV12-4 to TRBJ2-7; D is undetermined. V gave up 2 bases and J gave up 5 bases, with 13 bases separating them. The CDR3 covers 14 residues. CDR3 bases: TGTGCCAGCAGTTTATTCGGTGCAGAGGACGAGCAGTACTTC. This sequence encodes CASSLFGAEDEQYF.

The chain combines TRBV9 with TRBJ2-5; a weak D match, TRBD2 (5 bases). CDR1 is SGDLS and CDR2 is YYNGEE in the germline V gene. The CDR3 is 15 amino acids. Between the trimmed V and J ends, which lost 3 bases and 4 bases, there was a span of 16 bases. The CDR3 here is CASSETRGRGETQYF. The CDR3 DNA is TGTGCCAGCAGCGAGACTCGTGGACGGGGAGAGACCCAGTACTTC.

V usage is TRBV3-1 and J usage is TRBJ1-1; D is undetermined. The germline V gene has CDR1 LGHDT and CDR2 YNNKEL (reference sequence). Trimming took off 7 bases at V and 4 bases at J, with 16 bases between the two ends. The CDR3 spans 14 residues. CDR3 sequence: CASTPPEGGTEAFF. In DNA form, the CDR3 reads TGTGCCAGCACCCCCCCGGAGGGAGGCACTGAAGCTTTCTTT.

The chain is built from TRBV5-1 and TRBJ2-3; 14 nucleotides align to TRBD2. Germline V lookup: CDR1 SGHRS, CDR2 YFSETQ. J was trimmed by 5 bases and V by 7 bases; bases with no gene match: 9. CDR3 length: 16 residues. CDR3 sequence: CASAKTGLAGVDTQYF. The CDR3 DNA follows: TGCGCCAGCGCAAAAACGGGACTAGCGGGAGTAGATACGCAGTATTTT.

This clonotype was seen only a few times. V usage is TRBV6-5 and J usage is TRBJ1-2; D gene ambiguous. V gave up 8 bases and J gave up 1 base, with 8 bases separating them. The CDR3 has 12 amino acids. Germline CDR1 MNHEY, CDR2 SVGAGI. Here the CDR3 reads CASFLINYGYTF. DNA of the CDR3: TGTGCCAGCTTCCTTATTAACTATGGCTACACCTTC.

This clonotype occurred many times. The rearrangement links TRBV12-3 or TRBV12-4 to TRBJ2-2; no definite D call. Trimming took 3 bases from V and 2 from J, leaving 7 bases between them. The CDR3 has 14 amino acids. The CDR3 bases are TGTGCCAGCAGTTTGAAGGGTAACACCGGGGAGCTGTTTTTT. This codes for CASSLKGNTGELFF.

CDR3 DNA: TGTGCCAGCAGTTTTTCGCAATACAATGAGCAGTTCTTC. Protein: CASSFSQYNEQFF. The chain combines TRBV27 with TRBJ2-1; D uncertain. CDR3 length equals 13 residues. Trimming cost V 3 bases and J 4 bases, with 7 bases left between them. Looked up from germline, CDR1 is MNHEY and CDR2 is SMNVEV (reference sequence).

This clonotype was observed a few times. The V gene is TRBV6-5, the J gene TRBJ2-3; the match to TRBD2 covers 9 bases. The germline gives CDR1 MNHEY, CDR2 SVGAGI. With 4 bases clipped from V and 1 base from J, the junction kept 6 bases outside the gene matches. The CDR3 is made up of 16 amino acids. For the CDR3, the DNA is TGTGCCAGCAGTTCCCTGCGGGGGGGTGGCACAGATACGCAGTATTTT. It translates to CASSSLRGGGTDTQYF.

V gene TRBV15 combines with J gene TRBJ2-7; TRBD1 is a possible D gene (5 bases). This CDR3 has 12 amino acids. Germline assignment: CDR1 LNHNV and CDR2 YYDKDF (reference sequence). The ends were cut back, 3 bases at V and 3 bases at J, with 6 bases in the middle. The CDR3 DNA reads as TGTGCCACCAGCAGGGACAACTACGAGCAGTACTTC. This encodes CATSRDNYEQYF. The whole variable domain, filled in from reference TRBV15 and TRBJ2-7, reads DAMVIQNPRYQVTQFGKPVTLSCSQTLNHNVMYWYQQKSSQAPKLLFHYYDKDFNNEADTPDNFQSRRPNTSFCFLDIRSPGLGDTAMYLCATSRDNYEQYFGPGTRLTVT.

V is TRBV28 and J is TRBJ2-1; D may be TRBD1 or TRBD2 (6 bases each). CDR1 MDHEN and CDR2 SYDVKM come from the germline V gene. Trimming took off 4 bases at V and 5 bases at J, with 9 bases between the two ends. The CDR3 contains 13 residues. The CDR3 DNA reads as TGTGCCAGCAGTTCCGGGGGCCACAATGAGCAGTTCTTC. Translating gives CASSSGGHNEQFF.

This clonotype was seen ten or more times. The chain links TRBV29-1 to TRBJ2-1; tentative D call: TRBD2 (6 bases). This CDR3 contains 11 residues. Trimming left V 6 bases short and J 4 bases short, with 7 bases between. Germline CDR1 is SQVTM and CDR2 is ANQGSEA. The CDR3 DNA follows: TGCAGCGTGGGACTTTACAATGAGCAGTTCTTC. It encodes CSVGLYNEQFF.

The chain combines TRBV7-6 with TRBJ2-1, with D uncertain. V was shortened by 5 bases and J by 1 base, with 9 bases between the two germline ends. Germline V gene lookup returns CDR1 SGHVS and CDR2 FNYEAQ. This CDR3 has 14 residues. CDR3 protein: CASSKHRSYNEQFF. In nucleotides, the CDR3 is TGTGCCAGCAGCAAACACCGATCCTACAATGAGCAGTTCTTC. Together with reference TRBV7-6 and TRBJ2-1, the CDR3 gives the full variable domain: GAGVSQSPRYKVTKRGQDVALRCDPISGHVSLYWYRQALGQGPEFLTYFNYEAQQDKSGLPNDRFSAERPEGSISTLTIQRTEQRDSAMYRCASSKHRSYNEQFFGPGTRLTVL.

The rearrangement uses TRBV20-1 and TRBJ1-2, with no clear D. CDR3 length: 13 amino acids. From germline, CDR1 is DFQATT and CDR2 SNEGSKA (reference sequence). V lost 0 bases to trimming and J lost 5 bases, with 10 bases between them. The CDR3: CSARDQRAYGYTF. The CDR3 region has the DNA TGCAGTGCTAGAGATCAAAGAGCTTATGGCTACACCTTC.

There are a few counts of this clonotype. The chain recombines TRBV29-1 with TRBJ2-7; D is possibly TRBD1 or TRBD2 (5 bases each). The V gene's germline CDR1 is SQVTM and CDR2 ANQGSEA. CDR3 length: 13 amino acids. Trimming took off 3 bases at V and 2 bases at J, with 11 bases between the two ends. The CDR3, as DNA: TGCAGCGTTGAGGGCAGGGACCCCTACGAGCAGTACTTC. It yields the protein CSVEGRDPYEQYF.

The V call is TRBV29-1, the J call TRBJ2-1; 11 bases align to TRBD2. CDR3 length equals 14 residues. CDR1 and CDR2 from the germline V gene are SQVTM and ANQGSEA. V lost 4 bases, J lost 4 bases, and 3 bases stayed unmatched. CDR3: CSVGLAGPYNEQFF. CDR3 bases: TGCAGCGTTGGACTAGCGGGACCTTACAATGAGCAGTTCTTC.

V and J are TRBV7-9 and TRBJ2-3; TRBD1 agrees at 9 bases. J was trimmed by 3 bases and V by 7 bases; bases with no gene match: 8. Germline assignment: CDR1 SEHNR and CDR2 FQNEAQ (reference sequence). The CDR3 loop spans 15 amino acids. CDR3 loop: CASMNRDRETDTQYF. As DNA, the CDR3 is TGTGCCAGCATGAACCGGGACAGGGAAACAGATACGCAGTATTTT.

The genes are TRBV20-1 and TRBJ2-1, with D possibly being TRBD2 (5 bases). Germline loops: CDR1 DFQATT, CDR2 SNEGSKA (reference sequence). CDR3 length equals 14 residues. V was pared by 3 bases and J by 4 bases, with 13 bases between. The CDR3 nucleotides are TGCAGTGCTAGTGGCAACCCGGGGTACAATGAGCAGTTCTTC. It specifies CSASGNPGYNEQFF.

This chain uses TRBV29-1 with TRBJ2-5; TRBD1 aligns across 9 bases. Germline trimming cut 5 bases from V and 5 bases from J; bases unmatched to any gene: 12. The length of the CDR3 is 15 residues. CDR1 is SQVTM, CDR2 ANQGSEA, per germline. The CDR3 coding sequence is TGCAGCGTTACTCTAACAGGGGGCAGGGGGGAGACCCAGTACTTC. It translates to CSVTLTGGRGETQYF.